Listed here are 10 T cell receptor beta chains from one sample, sequenced in a study of T cell responses to AZD1222 COVID-19 vaccine. Sequenced by immunoSEQ multiplex PCR; TCRdb stores in-frame clones only, minus some. The table shows under 100,000 clones, with 85% to 95% occurring only once. The starting material was peripheral blood, obtained on day 0 of AZD1222 vaccination. These receptor sequences come from an adult in good health.

This rearrangement joins TRBV19 to TRBJ2-7, with D hard to call. This CDR3 has 14 amino acids. Trimming removed 2 bases at V and 3 bases at J, with 11 bases between. CDR1 is LNHDA and CDR2 is SQIVND in the germline V gene (reference sequence). The CDR3 DNA follows: TGTGCCAGTAGTATACGGGCCGGGTACTACGAGCAGTACTTC. Its translation is CASSIRAGYYEQYF.

This chain links TRBV29-1 with TRBJ1-2, with D possibly being TRBD1 (5 bases). CDR1 is SQVTM, CDR2 ANQGSEA, per germline. V was cut by 2 bases and J by 4 bases, with 14 bases left in between. This CDR3 is 14 amino acids long. CDR3 in DNA: TGCAGCGTTGAAAGTGTCGGGGACGGCTATGGCTACACCTTC. Protein product: CSVESVGDGYGYTF. The full variable domain, in which reference TRBV29-1 and TRBJ1-2 provide the parts outside the CDR3, is SAVISQKPSRDICQRGTSLTIQCQVDSQVTMMFWYRQQPGQSLTLIATANQGSEATYESGFVIDKFPISRPNLTFSTLTVSNMSPEDSSIYLCSVESVGDGYGYTFGSGTRLTVV.

The V call is TRBV10-3, the J call TRBJ1-3; 7 bases match TRBD1. The CDR3 covers 14 residues. With 3 bases clipped from V and 6 bases from J, the junction kept 5 bases outside the gene matches. Germline loops: CDR1 ENHRY, CDR2 SYGVKD. This chain's CDR3 is CAISDGRGENTIYF. The CDR3 bases are TGTGCCATCAGTGATGGCAGGGGGGAAAACACCATATATTTT.

The V and J genes are TRBV6-1 and TRBJ2-1, with 12 bases identical to TRBD2. CDR1 and CDR2 (germline): MNHNS, SASEGT. The junction had 5 bases not matched to a gene; V was cut back by 4 bases and J by 4 bases. The CDR3 runs to 16 residues. The CDR3 loop is CASSGGTSGPYNEQFF. Written as DNA, the CDR3 is TGTGCCAGCAGTGGTGGGACTAGCGGGCCTTACAATGAGCAGTTCTTC.

This clone has more than one count but fewer than ten. J is TRBJ1-3 and V is TRBV2; D remains ambiguous. This CDR3 has 14 residues. V lost 6 bases, J lost 0 bases, and 9 bases lay in between. Germline loops: CDR1 SNHLY, CDR2 FYNNEI. The CDR3: CASSRPSSGNTIYF. Written as DNA, the CDR3 is TGTGCCAGCAGCCGACCGAGCTCTGGAAACACCATATATTTT.

The chain employs TRBV6-5 and TRBJ1-1, with TRBD1 as a possible D gene (5 bases). The CDR3 runs 14 residues. The V end lost 4 bases, the J end lost 3 bases, and 12 bases lay between the germline ends. CDR1 is MNHEY and CDR2 is SVGAGI in the germline V gene. CDR3 DNA sequence: TGTGCCAGCAGTTTCGGGGGGGGAGACACTGAAGCTTTCTTT. Amino acids: CASSFGGGDTEAFF.

V usage is TRBV5-5 and J usage is TRBJ2-5, with TRBD1 identical over 8 bases. The CDR3 loop spans 14 amino acids. With 4 bases clipped from V and 4 bases from J, the junction kept 6 bases outside the gene matches. CDR1 and CDR2 from the germline V gene are SGHKS and YYEKEE (reference sequence). CDR3: CASSRQGPPETQYF. The CDR3 coding sequence is TGTGCCAGCAGCCGACAGGGGCCTCCAGAGACCCAGTACTTC.

The V call is TRBV12-3 or TRBV12-4, the J call TRBJ1-4, with no clear D. Trimming left V 3 bases short and J 4 bases short, with 6 bases between. This CDR3 spans 13 amino acids. CDR3 sequence: CASSFRDNEKLFF. In nucleotides, the CDR3 is TGTGCCAGCAGTTTTCGGGATAATGAAAAACTGTTTTTT.

The chain carries TRBV28 and TRBJ1-3; 9 nucleotides line up with TRBD1. V lost 2 bases, J lost 4 bases, and 3 bases stayed unmatched. The CDR3 has 15 amino acids. Germline CDR1 is MDHEN and CDR2 is SYDVKM. The CDR3 spells CASSLGTGNGNTIYF. CDR3 sequence (DNA): TGTGCCAGCAGTTTAGGGACAGGGAACGGAAACACCATATATTTT.

This chain joins TRBV27 and TRBJ1-6; no firm D call. Trimming took 6 bases from V and 5 from J, leaving 17 bases between them. Per germline, CDR1 MNHEY and CDR2 SMNVEV (reference sequence). This CDR3 has 16 amino acids. The CDR3: CASRPRYSYNNSPLHF. The CDR3, as DNA: TGTGCCAGCAGACCCCGCTACAGCTACAATAATTCACCCCTCCACTTT.